One and the same sample provided the 14 T cell receptor beta chains below, sequenced in a study of memory CD4+ T cells and cytomegalovirus serostatus. Single viable CD3+CD4+CD8-CD45RO+ cells were sorted as the memory CD4+ T cells. Assay: immunoSEQ multiplex PCR; the TCRdb copy retains only in-frame clones and omits some. The data contain fewer than 90,000 clones, around 80% of them singletons. The sample comprised memory CD4+ T cells from blood. These receptors all come from an adult in good health and CMV-seropositive.

This chain joins TRBV5-1 and TRBJ2-6; D gene unclear. The CDR3 totals 16 residues. The germline V gene encodes CDR1 SGHRS and CDR2 YFSETQ. Trimming shortened V by 0 bases and J by 0 bases, and 7 bases separated the two germline ends. The CDR3 sequence is CASSLELGSGANVLTF. Written as DNA, the CDR3 is TGCGCCAGCAGCTTGGAATTGGGCTCTGGGGCCAACGTCCTGACTTTC.

The V gene is TRBV20-1, the J gene TRBJ2-1, with no clear D. V was cut by 3 bases and J by 5 bases, with 2 bases left in between. In germline, CDR1 is DFQATT, CDR2 SNEGSKA (reference sequence). The CDR3 length is 10 residues. This CDR3 is CSASDNEQFF. In DNA, the CDR3 is TGCAGTGCTAGCGACAATGAGCAGTTCTTC.

The gene calls are TRBV6-5 and TRBJ1-6, with D possibly TRBD1 on 5 matching bases. Trimming left V 5 bases short and J 14 bases short, with 16 bases between. The CDR3 sequence is 13 residues long. Germline V gene lookup returns CDR1 MNHEY and CDR2 SVGAGI. The chain's CDR3 is CASSGTQPEALHF. DNA of the CDR3: TGTGCCAGCAGTGGGACCCAACCAGAGGCCCTCCACTTT.

The genes are TRBV11-2 and TRBJ1-2; possibly TRBD1 for D (6 bases). V was clipped by 5 bases and J by 4 bases, with 20 bases between them. The CDR3 has 16 residues. The germline CDR1 and CDR2 sequences are SGHAT and FQNNGV. CDR3 bases: TGTGCCAGCAGCCGGTTAGTAGGGACACCGGTCTATGGCTACACCTTC. Its translation: CASSRLVGTPVYGYTF.

The CDR3 protein is CASSPQTGFGEKLFF. CDR3 DNA sequence: TGTGCCAGCAGCCCACAGACAGGGTTTGGTGAAAAACTGTTTTTT. The gene calls are TRBV28 and TRBJ1-4; 7 nucleotides match TRBD1. The germline V gene has CDR1 MDHEN and CDR2 SYDVKM. This CDR3 spans 15 amino acids. Unmatched junction bases numbered 11, after V lost 6 bases and J lost 7 bases. The full variable domain, its missing parts supplied by reference TRBV28 and TRBJ1-4, is DVKVTQSSRYLVKRTGEKVFLECVQDMDHENMFWYRQDPGLGLRLIYFSYDVKMKEKGDIPEGYSVSREKKERFSLILESASTNQTSMYLCASSPQTGFGEKLFFGSGTQLSVL.

The chain uses TRBV10-3 and TRBJ2-3, with 10 bases that match TRBD2. This CDR3 contains 15 residues. The germline V gene encodes CDR1 ENHRY and CDR2 SYGVKD. The V segment lost 2 bases and the J segment 1 base; nucleotides outside the gene matches: 0. CDR3 nucleotide sequence: TGTGCCATCAGTGAGGGGACTAGCGGCACAGATACGCAGTATTTT. It yields the protein CAISEGTSGTDTQYF.

The chain employs TRBV9 and TRBJ1-2; 7 nucleotides line up with TRBD1. The CDR3 loop spans 14 amino acids. V was clipped by 1 base and J by 7 bases; unmatched bases: 7. Germline CDR1 is SGDLS and CDR2 is YYNGEE. The CDR3 DNA reads TGTGCCAGCAGCGTAAGAGAGGGGGCAGCTGGCTACACCTTC. It is translated as CASSVREGAAGYTF.

For the CDR3, the DNA is TGTGCCAGCAGCTGGGGCAGGGGCGGAAATCAGCCCCAGCATTTT. Translation gives CASSWGRGGNQPQHF. V is TRBV7-2 and J is TRBJ1-5; D may be TRBD1 (6 bases). The CDR3 covers 15 residues. V shed 4 bases and J shed 4 bases, with 14 bases lying between them. Germline V gene sequence: CDR1 SGHTA, CDR2 FQGNSA. Supplemented by reference TRBV7-2 and TRBJ1-5, the full variable domain reads GAGVSQSPSNKVTEKGKDVELRCDPISGHTALYWYRQSLGQGLEFLIYFQGNSAPDKSGLPSDRFSAERTGGSVSTLTIQRTQQEDSAVYLCASSWGRGGNQPQHFGDGTRLSIL.

In DNA, the CDR3 is TGTGCCACCCGTCAACCTCTAGCGGGAGAACGGGATGAGCAGTTCTTC. Translating it yields CATRQPLAGERDEQFF. The chain combines TRBV10-3 with TRBJ2-1, with 10 bases aligning to TRBD2. J gave up 8 bases and V 10 bases, and 17 bases lay outside the gene matches. The germline V gene encodes CDR1 ENHRY and CDR2 SYGVKD. The CDR3 extends over 16 amino acids.

This clone appeared a single time. The chain recombines TRBV14 with TRBJ2-3, with D possibly TRBD1 on 6 matching bases. Trimming removed 4 bases at V and 4 bases at J, with 12 bases between. This CDR3 has 14 amino acids. CDR1 and CDR2 (germline): SGHDN, FVKESK. CDR3 sequence: CASSRRQGPDTQYF. CDR3 DNA: TGTGCCAGCAGCCGTCGGCAGGGGCCAGATACGCAGTATTTT.

The V call is TRBV7-8, the J call TRBJ1-5, with D unclear. The CDR3 totals 14 residues. Trimming cost V 5 bases and J 4 bases, with 12 bases left between them. Looked up from germline, CDR1 is SGHVS and CDR2 is FQNEAQ. The CDR3 region is CASSPRTENQPQHF. The CDR3 bases are TGTGCCAGCAGCCCTCGGACTGAAAATCAGCCCCAGCATTTT.

V gene TRBV29-1 combines with J gene TRBJ1-5; D perhaps matches TRBD1 (6 bases). Trimming pared 4 bases from V and 7 bases from J, leaving 11 bases between. Per the germline V gene, CDR1 is SQVTM and CDR2 is ANQGSEA. The CDR3 is made up of 12 amino acids. Here the CDR3 reads CSVGVGGQPQHF. DNA of the CDR3: TGCAGCGTTGGGGTAGGGGGACAGCCCCAGCATTTT. Complete variable domain (other parts from reference TRBV29-1 and TRBJ1-5): SAVISQKPSRDICQRGTSLTIQCQVDSQVTMMFWYRQQPGQSLTLIATANQGSEATYESGFVIDKFPISRPNLTFSTLTVSNMSPEDSSIYLCSVGVGGQPQHFGDGTRLSIL.

About this clone: The same CDR3 can be traced to other DNA sequences in this sample. The V call is TRBV18, the J call TRBJ1-1, with 8 bases lining up with TRBD1. This CDR3 region has 14 residues. The trim removed 3 bases at V and 3 bases at J, leaving 3 bases unmatched. Germline lookup yields CDR1 KGHSH and CDR2 LQKENI. The chain's CDR3 is CASSPSQGDTEAFF. CDR3 DNA: TGTGCCAGCTCACCTTCACAGGGGGACACTGAAGCTTTCTTT.

This clone was observed a handful of times. The chain carries TRBV5-4 and TRBJ1-2, with 7 bases aligning to TRBD1. CDR3 length equals 14 residues. J gave up 4 bases and V 4 bases, and 7 bases lay outside the gene matches. CDR1 is SGHNT, CDR2 YYREEE, per germline (reference sequence). CDR3 in DNA: TGTGCCAGCAGCAGAGACAGGGAAAGCTATGGCTACACCTTC. Translating gives CASSRDRESYGYTF.